The TCR beta chain described here comes from a study of blood T cell repertoires in COVID-19. Generated by immunoSEQ multiplex PCR, the TCRdb table keeps only in-frame clones and is missing some. The table lists roughly 220,000 clones, approximately 84% of them singletons. This CDR3 comprises 13 residues. Germline V gene sequence: CDR1 LNHNV, CDR2 YYDKDF (reference sequence). Trimming removed 1 base at V and 4 bases at J, with 4 bases between. What the recovered Cohort 3 donors had was two negative PCRs, clearance, or symptom resolution. The rearrangement links TRBV15 to TRBJ2-2; D not resolved. Sequenced input: PBMCs or T cells enriched from blood (not recorded which). The receptor was isolated from a man aged 35-49 years who had recovered from COVID-19. The CDR3 DNA follows: TGTGCCACCAGCAGAGTGAGCACCGGGGAGCTGTTTTTT. Translation: CATSRVSTGELFF. Full variable domain (outside the CDR3, taken from reference TRBV15 and TRBJ2-2): DAMVIQNPRYQVTQFGKPVTLSCSQTLNHNVMYWYQQKSSQAPKLLFHYYDKDFNNEADTPDNFQSRRPNTSFCFLDIRSPGLGDTAMYLCATSRVSTGELFFGEGSRLTVL.